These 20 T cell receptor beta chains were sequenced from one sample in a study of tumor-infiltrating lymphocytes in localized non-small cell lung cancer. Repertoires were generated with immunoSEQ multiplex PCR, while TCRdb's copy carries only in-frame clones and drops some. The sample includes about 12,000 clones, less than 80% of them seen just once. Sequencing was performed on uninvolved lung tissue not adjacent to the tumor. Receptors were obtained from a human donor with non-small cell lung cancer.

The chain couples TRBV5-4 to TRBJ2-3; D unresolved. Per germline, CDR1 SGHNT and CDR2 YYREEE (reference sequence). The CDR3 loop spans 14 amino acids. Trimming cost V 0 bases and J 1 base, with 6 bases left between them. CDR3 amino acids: CASSLGRGTDTQYF. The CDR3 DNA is TGTGCCAGCAGCTTGGGCAGAGGCACAGATACGCAGTATTTT.

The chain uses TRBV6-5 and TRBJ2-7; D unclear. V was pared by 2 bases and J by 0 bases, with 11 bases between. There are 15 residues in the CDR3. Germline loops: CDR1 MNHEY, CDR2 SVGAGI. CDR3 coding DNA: TGTGCCAGCAGTTACGATCGGATAAACTCCTACGAGCAGTACTTC. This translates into CASSYDRINSYEQYF.

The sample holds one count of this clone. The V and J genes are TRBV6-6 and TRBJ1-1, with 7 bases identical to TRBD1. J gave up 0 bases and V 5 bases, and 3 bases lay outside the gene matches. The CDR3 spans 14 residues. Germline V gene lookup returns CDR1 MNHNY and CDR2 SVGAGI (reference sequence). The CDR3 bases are TGTGCCAGCAGTACCAGGGGGATGAACACTGAAGCTTTCTTT. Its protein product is CASSTRGMNTEAFF.

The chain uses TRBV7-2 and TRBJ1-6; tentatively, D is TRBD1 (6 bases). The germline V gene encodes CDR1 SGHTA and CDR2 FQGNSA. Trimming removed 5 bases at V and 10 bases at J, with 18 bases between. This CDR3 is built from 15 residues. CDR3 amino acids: CASSDHRVRRSPLHF. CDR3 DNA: TGTGCCAGCAGCGACCACAGGGTCCGGAGGTCACCCCTCCACTTT.

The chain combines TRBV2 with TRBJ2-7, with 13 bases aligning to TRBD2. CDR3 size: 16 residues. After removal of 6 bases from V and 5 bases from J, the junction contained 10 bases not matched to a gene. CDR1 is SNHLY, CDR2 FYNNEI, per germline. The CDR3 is CASRDLGLAGQNEQYF. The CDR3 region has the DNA TGTGCCAGCAGGGACCTGGGACTAGCGGGACAGAACGAGCAGTACTTC.

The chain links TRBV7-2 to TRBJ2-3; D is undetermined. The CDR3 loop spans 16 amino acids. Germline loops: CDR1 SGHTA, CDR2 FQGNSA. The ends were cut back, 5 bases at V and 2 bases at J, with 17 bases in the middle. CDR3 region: CASSPGGFTSTDTQYF. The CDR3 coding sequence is TGTGCCAGCAGCCCGGGCGGTTTCACGTCCACAGATACGCAGTATTTT.

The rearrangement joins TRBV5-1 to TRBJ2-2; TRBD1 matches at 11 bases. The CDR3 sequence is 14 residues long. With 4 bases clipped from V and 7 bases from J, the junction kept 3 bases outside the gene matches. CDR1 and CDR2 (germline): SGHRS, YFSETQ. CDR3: CASSGQGASGELFF. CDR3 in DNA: TGCGCCAGCAGCGGACAGGGGGCCAGCGGGGAGCTGTTTTTT.

This chain's CDR3 is CASSQSPGRKDEQYF. In DNA, the CDR3 is TGCGCCAGCAGCCAATCCCCGGGACGTAAGGACGAGCAGTACTTC. The J gene is TRBJ2-7, the V gene TRBV4-1, with D possibly called TRBD1 or TRBD2 (5 bases each). The V and J ends lost 2 bases and 5 bases respectively, with 16 bases between them. Looked up from germline, CDR1 is MGHRA and CDR2 is YSYEKL. CDR3 length: 15 residues.

CDR3 in DNA: TGTGCCAGCAGGCGTTCAGCGGGAGTCACGGGTACAGATACGCAGTATTTT. It codes for CASRRSAGVTGTDTQYF. The chain recombines TRBV11-2 with TRBJ2-3; 8 positions match TRBD2. The V gene end was trimmed by 6 bases and the J gene end by 3 bases; junction bases not matched to a gene: 14. The V gene's germline CDR1 is SGHAT and CDR2 FQNNGV. The CDR3 runs 17 residues.

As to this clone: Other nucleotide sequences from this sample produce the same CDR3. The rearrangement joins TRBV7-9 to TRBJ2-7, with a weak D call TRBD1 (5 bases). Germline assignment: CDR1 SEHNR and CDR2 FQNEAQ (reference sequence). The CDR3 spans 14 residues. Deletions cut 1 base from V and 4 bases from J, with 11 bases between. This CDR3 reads CASSLGGLGYEQYF. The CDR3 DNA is TGTGCCAGCAGCTTAGGGGGCCTTGGATACGAGCAGTACTTC. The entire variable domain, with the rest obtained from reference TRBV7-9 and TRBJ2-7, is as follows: DTGVSQNPRHKITKRGQNVTFRCDPISEHNRLYWYRQTLGQGPEFLTYFQNEAQLEKSRLLSDRFSAERPKGSFSTLEIQRTEQGDSAMYLCASSLGGLGYEQYFGPGTRLTVT.

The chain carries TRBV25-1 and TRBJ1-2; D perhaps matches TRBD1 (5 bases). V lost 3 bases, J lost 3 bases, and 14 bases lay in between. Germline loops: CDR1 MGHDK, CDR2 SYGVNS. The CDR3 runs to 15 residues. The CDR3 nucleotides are TGTGCCAGCAGTGAGGAGAAGGGGCCGGACTATGGCTACACCTTC. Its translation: CASSEEKGPDYGYTF.

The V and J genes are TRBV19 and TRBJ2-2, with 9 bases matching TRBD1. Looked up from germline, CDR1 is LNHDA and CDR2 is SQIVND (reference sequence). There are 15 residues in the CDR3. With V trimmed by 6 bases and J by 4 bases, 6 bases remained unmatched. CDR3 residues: CASRETGGSTGELFF. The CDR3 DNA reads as TGTGCCAGTAGGGAAACAGGGGGCAGCACCGGGGAGCTGTTTTTT.

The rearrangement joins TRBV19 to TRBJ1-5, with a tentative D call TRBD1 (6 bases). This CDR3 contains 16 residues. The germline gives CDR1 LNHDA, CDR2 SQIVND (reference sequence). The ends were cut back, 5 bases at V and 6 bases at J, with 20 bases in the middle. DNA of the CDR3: TGTGCCAGTAGTGGCCCGGACAGAGGAGTTGGTCAGCCCCAGCATTTT. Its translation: CASSGPDRGVGQPQHF.

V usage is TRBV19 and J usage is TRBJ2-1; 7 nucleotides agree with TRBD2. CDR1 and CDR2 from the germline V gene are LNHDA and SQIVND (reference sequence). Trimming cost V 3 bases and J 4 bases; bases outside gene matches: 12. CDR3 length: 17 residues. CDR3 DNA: TGTGCCAGTAGTATGAGGAGGTCCCGGGGAGGGTACAATGAGCAGTTCTTC. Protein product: CASSMRRSRGGYNEQFF.

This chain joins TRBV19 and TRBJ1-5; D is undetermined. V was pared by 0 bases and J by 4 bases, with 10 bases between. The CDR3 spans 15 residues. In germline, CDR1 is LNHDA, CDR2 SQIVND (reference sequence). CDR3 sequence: CASSIDRGVNQPQHF. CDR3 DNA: TGTGCCAGTAGTATAGATCGGGGAGTGAATCAGCCCCAGCATTTT. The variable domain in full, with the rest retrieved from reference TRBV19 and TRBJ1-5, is DGGITQSPKYLFRKEGQNVTLSCEQNLNHDAMYWYRQDPGQGLRLIYYSQIVNDFQKGDIAEGYSVSREKKESFPLTVTSAQKNPTAFYLCASSIDRGVNQPQHFGDGTRLSIL.

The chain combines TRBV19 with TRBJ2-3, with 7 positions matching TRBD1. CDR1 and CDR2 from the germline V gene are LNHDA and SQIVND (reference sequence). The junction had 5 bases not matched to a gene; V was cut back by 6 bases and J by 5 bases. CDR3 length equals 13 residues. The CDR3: CASRHTGVDTQYF. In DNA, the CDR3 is TGTGCCAGTAGACATACAGGGGTAGATACGCAGTATTTT.

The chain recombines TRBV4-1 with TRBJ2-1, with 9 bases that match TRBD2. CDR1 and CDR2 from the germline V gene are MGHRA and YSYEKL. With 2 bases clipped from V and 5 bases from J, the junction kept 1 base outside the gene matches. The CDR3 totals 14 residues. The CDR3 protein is CASSQLAGNNEQFF. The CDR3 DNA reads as TGCGCCAGCAGCCAACTAGCGGGAAACAATGAGCAGTTCTTC.

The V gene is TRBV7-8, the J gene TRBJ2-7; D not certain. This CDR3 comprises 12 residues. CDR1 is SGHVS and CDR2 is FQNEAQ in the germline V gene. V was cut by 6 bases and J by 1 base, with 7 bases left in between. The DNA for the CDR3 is TGTGCCAGCAGTCCGGCTTCCTACGAGCAGTACTTC. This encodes CASSPASYEQYF.

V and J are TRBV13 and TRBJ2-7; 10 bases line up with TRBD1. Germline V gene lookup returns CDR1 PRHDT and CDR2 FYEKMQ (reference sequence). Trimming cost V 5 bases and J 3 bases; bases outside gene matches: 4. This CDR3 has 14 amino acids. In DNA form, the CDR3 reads TGTGCCAGCAGCCCCAGGGACAGGGGCTACGAGCAGTACTTC. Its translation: CASSPRDRGYEQYF. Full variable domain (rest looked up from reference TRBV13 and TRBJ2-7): AAGVIQSPRHLIKEKRETATLKCYPIPRHDTVYWYQQGPGQDPQFLISFYEKMQSDKGSIPDRFSAQQFSDYHSELNMSSLELGDSALYFCASSPRDRGYEQYFGPGTRLTVT.

CDR3 DNA: TGTGCCAGCACACCCATCCGGGCGGGAGTGTCTTACGAGCAGTACTTC. Translated, it gives CASTPIRAGVSYEQYF. The chain is built from TRBV28 and TRBJ2-7, with 7 bases lining up with TRBD2. CDR1 MDHEN and CDR2 SYDVKM come from the germline V gene. V lost 7 bases and J lost 4; bases outside the gene matches: 16. The CDR3 has 16 residues.